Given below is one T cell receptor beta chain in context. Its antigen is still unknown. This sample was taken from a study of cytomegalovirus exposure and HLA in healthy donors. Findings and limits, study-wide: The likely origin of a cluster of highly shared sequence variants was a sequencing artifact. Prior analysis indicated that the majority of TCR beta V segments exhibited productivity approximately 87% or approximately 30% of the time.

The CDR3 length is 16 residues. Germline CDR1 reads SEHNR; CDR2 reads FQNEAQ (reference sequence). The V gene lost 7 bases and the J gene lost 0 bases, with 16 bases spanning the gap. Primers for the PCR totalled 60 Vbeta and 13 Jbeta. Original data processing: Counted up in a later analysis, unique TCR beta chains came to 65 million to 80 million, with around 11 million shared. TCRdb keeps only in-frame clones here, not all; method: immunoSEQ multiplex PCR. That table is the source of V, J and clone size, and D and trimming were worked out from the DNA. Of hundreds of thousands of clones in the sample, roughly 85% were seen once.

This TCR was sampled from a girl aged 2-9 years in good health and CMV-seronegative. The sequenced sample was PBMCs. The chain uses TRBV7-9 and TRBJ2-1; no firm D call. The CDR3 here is CASTPRGSNSYNEQFF. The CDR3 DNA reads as TGTGCCAGCACCCCACGCGGCTCCAACTCCTACAATGAGCAGTTCTTC. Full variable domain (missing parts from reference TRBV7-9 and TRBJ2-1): DTGVSQNPRHKITKRGQNVTFRCDPISEHNRLYWYRQTLGQGPEFLTYFQNEAQLEKSRLLSDRFSAERPKGSFSTLEIQRTEQGDSAMYLCASTPRGSNSYNEQFFGPGTRLTVL.